These 5 T cell receptor beta chains were sequenced from one sample in a study of blood T cell repertoires in COVID-19. Data came from immunoSEQ multiplex PCR; TCRdb stores just in-frame clones and leaves some out. Altogether about 300,000 clones are present, roughly 84% being singletons, with the ten largest covering over 1.1%. Sequences were obtained from peripheral blood. Source of these receptors: a human donor with COVID-19, enrolled during active disease. The donor label of this sample is uncertain.

The V and J genes are TRBV6-2 or TRBV6-3 and TRBJ2-1, with 10 bases fitting TRBD2. CDR1 and CDR2 (germline): MNHEY, SVGEGT. V shed 5 bases and J 5 bases; nucleotides not matched to a gene: 9. There are 16 residues in the CDR3. CDR3 sequence reads: CASSTGLAAFNNEQFF. The CDR3 DNA is TGTGCCAGCAGTACCGGACTAGCGGCATTTAACAATGAGCAGTTCTTC.

The chain has TRBV5-4 and TRBJ2-1, with a weak D call TRBD2 (6 bases). The V gene lost 0 bases and the J gene lost 9 bases, with 10 bases spanning the gap. The germline V gene has CDR1 SGHNT and CDR2 YYREEE (reference sequence). The CDR3 length is 13 residues. The CDR3 nucleotides are TGTGCCAGCAGCTTGGATTACGGGGGTGAGCAGTTCTTC. It codes for CASSLDYGGEQFF.

The DNA of the CDR3 is TGTGCCAGCAGTTTATGGCAGGGGGCAGTCTACGAGCAGTACTTC. Protein: CASSLWQGAVYEQYF. The chain employs TRBV28 and TRBJ2-7; 8 nucleotides agree with TRBD1. Germline lookup yields CDR1 MDHEN and CDR2 SYDVKM. The CDR3 runs 15 residues. The V gene end was trimmed by 0 bases and the J gene end by 3 bases; junction bases not matched to a gene: 4.

This chain links TRBV30 with TRBJ1-3; maybe TRBD1 (5 bases). The CDR3 contains 17 residues. CDR1 and CDR2 (germline): GTSNPN, SVGIG (reference sequence). The germline V and J ends were trimmed by 0 bases and 2 bases, with 17 bases remaining between them. This CDR3 reads CAWSVDVVQGTGNTIYF. The CDR3 DNA follows: TGTGCCTGGAGTGTGGATGTCGTCCAGGGAACTGGAAACACCATATATTTT. The full variable domain, rest sourced from reference TRBV30 and TRBJ1-3, is SQTIHQWPATLVQPVGSPLSLECTVEGTSNPNLYWYRQAAGRGLQLLFYSVGIGQISSEVPQNLSASRPQDRQFILSSKKLLLSDSGFYLCAWSVDVVQGTGNTIYFGEGSWLTVV.

This chain joins TRBV19 and TRBJ2-2, with a tentative D call TRBD2 (6 bases). The CDR3 sequence is 13 residues long. With 8 bases removed from V and 5 bases from J, the gap between germline ends came to 12 bases. Germline CDR1 is LNHDA and CDR2 is SQIVND (reference sequence). CDR3 sequence: CASRASVTGELFF. DNA for the CDR3: TGTGCCAGTCGGGCTAGCGTGACCGGGGAGCTGTTTTTT.